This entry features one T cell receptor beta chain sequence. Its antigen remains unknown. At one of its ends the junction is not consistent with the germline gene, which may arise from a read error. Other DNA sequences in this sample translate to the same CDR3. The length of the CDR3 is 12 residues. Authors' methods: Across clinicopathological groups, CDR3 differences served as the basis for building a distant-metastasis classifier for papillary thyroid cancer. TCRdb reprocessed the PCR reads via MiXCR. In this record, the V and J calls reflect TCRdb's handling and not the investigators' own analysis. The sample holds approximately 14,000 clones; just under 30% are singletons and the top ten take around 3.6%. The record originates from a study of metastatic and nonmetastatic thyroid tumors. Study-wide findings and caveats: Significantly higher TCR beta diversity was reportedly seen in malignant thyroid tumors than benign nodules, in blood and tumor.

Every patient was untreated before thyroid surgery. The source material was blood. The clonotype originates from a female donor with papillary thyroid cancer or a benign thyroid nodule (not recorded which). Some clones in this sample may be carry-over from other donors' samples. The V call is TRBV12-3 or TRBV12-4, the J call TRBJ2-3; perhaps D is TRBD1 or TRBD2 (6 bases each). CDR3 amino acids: CASSFEGGTQYF. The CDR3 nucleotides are TGTGCCAGCAGCTTTGAGGGGGGTACGCAGTACTTT.